This T cell receptor beta chain was sequenced for a study of regulatory T cells in long-lasting Graves disease. Across the study: Graves' patients diagnosed newly had used antithyroid drugs under 3 months. Study-wide results and caveats: In persistent patients, shared public clonotypes (about 2,800) outnumbered those in new patients (almost 1,000).

With 6 bases removed from V and 2 bases from J, the gap between germline ends came to 10 bases. This CDR3 spans 13 amino acids. This sample's time point: newly diagnosed GD, antithyroid drugs for less than 3 months. With RNA extracted from PBMCs as input, the TCR library was made. This clonotype was observed at least ten times. Antigen unknown. TCR beta libraries were built with iRepertoire HTBI primers and Arm-PCR of CDR3 regions. MiXCR, applied by TCRdb to the multiplex PCR reads, yields one record per CDR3 protein. Counted here are fewer than 350,000 distinct CDR3 sequences, 15% to 20% occurring once; the ten biggest clones make up about 39%.

The V gene is TRBV12-3 or TRBV12-4, the J gene TRBJ1-1; D is undetermined. The sample in question was peripheral blood mononuclear cells (PBMCs), obtained at new diagnosis, from a patient treated with antithyroid drugs. The TCR sequence derives from a female donor with Graves disease. This chain's CDR3 is CASRPMTNTEAFF. The CDR3 DNA reads as TGTGCCAGCAGGCCGATGACAAACACTGAAGCTTTCTTT.